This T cell receptor (beta chain) emerged from a study of Ad26.COV2.S vaccination and SARS-CoV-2 variants. Across the study: Ad26.COV2.S given intramuscularly, once or twice 56 days apart. Study-wide findings and caveats: After vaccination, reports described spike-specific CD8+ and CD4+ T cell responses as showing substantial breadth.

On this clone: Its antigen remains unknown.

Clones were sequenced by immunoSEQ multiplex PCR, and TCRdb holds only the in-frame ones, with some missing. Of some 640,000 clones listed, more than 70% are singletons. The treatment here: 15 to 20 received Ad26.COV2.S at low or high dose, single or two shots; a few received placebo; per-sample allocation not given. Day 63 after the first vaccine or placebo injection was the time point for sampling. A Boston donor was an adult aged 18-55 years. An Ad26 vector expressing Wuhan-strain SARS-CoV-2 spike served as the vaccine. This sequence originates from a person between 18 and 60 years old who received the Ad26.COV2.S COVID-19 vaccine or a placebo. The sample consisted of peripheral blood, taken in a trial of Ad26.COV2.S vaccine versus placebo.

The CDR3 reads CASSFNRGTGAYGYTF. CDR3 DNA sequence: TGCGCCAGCAGTTTTAACCGGGGGACAGGGGCATATGGCTACACCTTC. This rearrangement joins TRBV4-1 to TRBJ1-2; TRBD1 matches 10 bases. Looked up from germline, CDR1 is MGHRA and CDR2 is YSYEKL. There are 16 residues in the CDR3. Unmatched junction bases numbered 12, after V lost 6 bases and J lost 5 bases.